This note documents a single T cell receptor (beta chain) sequence. Assay: immunoSEQ multiplex PCR; the TCRdb copy retains only in-frame clones and omits some. The sample lists 210,000 or so clones, roughly 85% occurring once. The data belong to a study of blood T cell repertoires in COVID-19. About the study: T cells, B-cell-depleted T cells, or PBMCs provided the cDNA or gDNA that served as material.

This CDR3 region has 14 residues. With 7 bases removed from V and 12 bases from J, the gap between germline ends came to 27 bases. From germline, CDR1 is SQVTM and CDR2 ANQGSEA. The source of this sequence is a woman between 50 and 59 years old who had been exposed to COVID-19. The specimen sequenced was PBMCs or T cells enriched from blood (not recorded which). The chain recombines TRBV29-1 with TRBJ1-2, with D unresolved. Here the CDR3 reads CSAARSPISQVDTF. For the CDR3, the DNA is TGCAGCGCCGCCCGATCCCCTATAAGTCAGGTAGACACCTTC. The full variable domain, rest sourced from reference TRBV29-1 and TRBJ1-2, is SAVISQKPSRDICQRGTSLTIQCQVDSQVTMMFWYRQQPGQSLTLIATANQGSEATYESGFVIDKFPISRPNLTFSTLTVSNMSPEDSSIYLCSAARSPISQVDTFGSGTRLTVV.